Presented here are 12 T cell receptor beta chains from one specimen sequenced in a study of blood T cells in healthy people across ages. The authors ran a second PCR of roughly 6 to 12 cycles using a sample-barcoded 5' primer and a J-beta primer mix. TCRdb re-analysed the 5' RACE reads in MiXCR, keeping a single row per CDR3 protein. The sample includes fewer than 1,200,000 distinct CDR3 sequences, roughly 24% of them seen just once. These data were likewise used in another study, on T cells of mothers and their children.

Sequencing was done on a sample of blood. The receptors stem from a girl aged 2 to 10 in good health.

This clonotype appeared a few times. This rearrangement joins TRBV19 to TRBJ1-4; no clear D gene. The V end was cut by 7 bases, the J end by 8 bases, with 14 bases between. Germline V gene lookup returns CDR1 LNHDA and CDR2 SQIVND (reference sequence). The CDR3 length is 13 residues. The CDR3 DNA reads as TGTGCCAGTATAGACATCAGATTAGAAAAACTGTTTTTT. It specifies CASIDIRLEKLFF.

This clonotype was found many times. The CDR3, as DNA: TGTGCCAGCAGTACGGGGGGGAATTCCAATGAGCAGTTCTTC. Protein product: CASSTGGNSNEQFF. The chain links TRBV6-1 to TRBJ2-1; TRBD2 aligns across 8 bases. Germline CDR1 MNHNS, CDR2 SASEGT. With 5 bases clipped from V and 6 bases from J, the junction kept 6 bases outside the gene matches. This CDR3 is 14 amino acids long.

The gene calls are TRBV9 and TRBJ1-1; possibly TRBD1 for D (6 bases). CDR1 and CDR2 from the germline V gene are SGDLS and YYNGEE. Between the trimmed V and J ends, which lost 4 bases and 0 bases, there was a span of 16 bases. This CDR3 comprises 16 residues. CDR3 region: CASSITYRVMNTEAFF. DNA for the CDR3: TGTGCCAGCAGCATCACCTACAGGGTTATGAACACTGAAGCTTTCTTT.

This clonotype was counted only a few times. J is TRBJ2-5 and V is TRBV27, with TRBD1 identical over 8 bases. TRBJ2-7 matches the DNA end more closely, so the J call is doubtful. The CDR3 covers 15 residues. Germline values: CDR1 MNHEY, CDR2 SMNVEV (reference sequence). The DNA for the CDR3 is TGTGCCAGCAGTTTAGGGCCAGGGGGCTGGTACGAGCAGTACTTC. It encodes CASSLGPGGWYEQYF.

This clonotype was seen a few times. The genes are TRBV24-1 and TRBJ2-2; 8 bases map to TRBD1. V was clipped by 12 bases and J by 3 bases; unmatched bases: 5. CDR1 and CDR2 from the germline V gene are KGHDR and SFDVKD. This CDR3 contains 13 residues. CDR3 sequence: CAAGTGDTGELFF. The CDR3 DNA reads as TGTGCCGCCGGGACAGGTGACACCGGGGAGCTGTTTTTT.

The chain recombines TRBV29-1 with TRBJ1-3; D remains unclear. The germline CDR1 and CDR2 sequences are SQVTM and ANQGSEA. Deletions cut 5 bases from V and 5 bases from J, with 16 bases between. The CDR3 consists of 14 residues. The DNA for the CDR3 is TGCAGCGTTCGGGAGCAAAACCCCAGAAACACCATATATTTT. This encodes CSVREQNPRNTIYF.

The V and J genes are TRBV7-3 and TRBJ2-1; 7 bases fit TRBD1. This CDR3 region has 15 residues. V dropped 6 bases and J dropped 8; count of bases not matched to a gene: 13. Germline V gene sequence: CDR1 SGHTA, CDR2 FQGTGA. CDR3 in DNA: TGTGCCAGCAGTCCTCAGGGGGACCACGTGGATGAGCAGTTCTTC. Translating gives CASSPQGDHVDEQFF.

This clonotype was detected a few times. The gene calls are TRBV7-9 and TRBJ2-7, with D perhaps matching TRBD2 (6 bases). Germline V CDR1 and CDR2: SEHNR, FQNEAQ (reference sequence). Trimming removed 5 bases from V and 5 bases from J, with 16 bases in between. The CDR3 has 14 residues. The CDR3 region has the DNA TGTGCCAGCAGCCCCGGGACTCCCTCGGACGAGCAGTACTTC. Translated: CASSPGTPSDEQYF.

This clonotype has just a few counts. The rearrangement links TRBV18 to TRBJ1-2, with 12 bases matching TRBD1. Trimming took 5 bases from V and 8 from J; bases not matched to a gene: 12. This CDR3 spans 16 amino acids. Germline CDR1 KGHSH, CDR2 LQKENI. CDR3 region: CASSTSGTGGARGYTF. CDR3 nucleotides: TGTGCCAGCTCAACTTCCGGGACAGGGGGCGCGAGGGGCTACACCTTC.

CDR3 protein: CASSPPTSFIAEQYF. CDR3 DNA: TGTGCCAGCAGCCCTCCGACTAGTTTCATCGCCGAGCAGTACTTC. This chain uses TRBV11-2 with TRBJ2-5; maybe TRBD2 (6 bases). With the DNA end fitting TRBJ2-7 better, the J assignment may be wrong. Germline lookup yields CDR1 SGHAT and CDR2 FQNNGV. The CDR3 consists of 15 residues.

J is TRBJ2-5 and V is TRBV7-3; 11 nucleotides agree with TRBD2. The better agreement between TRBJ2-1 and the DNA end casts doubt on the J call. The CDR3 covers 15 residues. Germline CDR1 reads SGHTA; CDR2 reads FQGTGA. The CDR3 DNA sequence: TGTGCCAGCAGCTTGACTAGCGGGATTAATAATGAGCAGTTCTTC. The encoded protein is CASSLTSGINNEQFF.

The genes are TRBV29-1 and TRBJ2-3, with 9 bases aligning to TRBD1. Germline V lookup: CDR1 SQVTM, CDR2 ANQGSEA. Losses at the gene ends were 2 bases for V and 6 bases for J; bases not matched to a gene: 9. CDR3 length: 15 amino acids. CDR3 sequence (DNA): TGCAGCGTTGAATTATGGGACAGGGCTGTGGATACGCAGTATTTT. Amino acids: CSVELWDRAVDTQYF.